This T cell receptor (beta chain) was recovered during a study of T cells expressing NK-cell markers. The wider study: Underlying the TCR beta repertoires were sorted CD3+CD56+NKG2C+, CD3+CD56+NKG2C- and CD3+CD56-NKG2C+ T cells. Seven donors tested HCMV-seropositive and one tested seronegative among the eight sequenced.

TCR beta cDNA was generated via 5'RACE template switching incorporating UMIs. Reprocessing the 5' RACE reads, TCRdb reports a single entry for every CDR3 protein and omits DNA. This sample carries about 460,000 distinct CDR3 sequences, with 1.4% going to the ten biggest clones. Study-wide results and limits: Roughly 6 of the donors carried dominant NKG2C+ clonotypes that took up about 1.0-7.0% of their CD8+ T cells.

About this clonotype itself: No antigen is known for it.

The CDR3 length is 17 residues. The V gene's germline CDR1 is SGHDT and CDR2 YYEEEE. This rearrangement joins TRBV5-6 to TRBJ2-3; TCRdb gives TRBD1 as the D gene, but with no DNA this cannot be confirmed. The receptor's source is a woman in her forties or fifties in good health. Source material: blood T cells: a sorted CD56 or NKG2C T cell subset, CD4+ or CD8+ T cells, or bulk PBMC T cells (not recorded which). The CDR3 sequence: CASSFPSGGGSTDTQYF.